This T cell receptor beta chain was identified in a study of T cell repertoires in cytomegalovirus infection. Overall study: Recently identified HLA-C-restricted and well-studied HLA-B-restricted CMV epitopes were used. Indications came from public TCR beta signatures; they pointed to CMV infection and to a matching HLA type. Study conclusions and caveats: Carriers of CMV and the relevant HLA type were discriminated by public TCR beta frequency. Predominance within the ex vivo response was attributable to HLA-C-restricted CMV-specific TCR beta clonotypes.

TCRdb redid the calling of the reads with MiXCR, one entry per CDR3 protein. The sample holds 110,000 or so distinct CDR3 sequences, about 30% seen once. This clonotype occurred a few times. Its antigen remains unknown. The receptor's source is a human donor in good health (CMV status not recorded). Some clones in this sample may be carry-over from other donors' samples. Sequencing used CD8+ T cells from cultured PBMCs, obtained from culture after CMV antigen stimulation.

The CDR3 nucleotides read TGTGCCTACGCAGCCGTGTCGAACACTGAAGCTTTCTTT. Encoded protein: CAYAAVSNTEAFF. The V and J genes are TRBV2 and TRBJ1-1; no definite D call. Trimming cost V 11 bases and J 1 base, with 14 bases left between them. CDR1 and CDR2 from the germline V gene are SNHLY and FYNNEI. This CDR3 contains 13 residues.